Presented here are 13 T cell receptor beta chains from one specimen sequenced in a study of regulatory T cells in long-lasting Graves disease. CDR3-region Arm-PCR and iRepertoire HTBI primers produced the TCR beta libraries. Using its own MiXCR run on the multiplex PCR reads, TCRdb lists one record per CDR3 protein. The data show around 480,000 distinct CDR3 sequences, around 16% seen once. Documented time point: newly diagnosed GD, antithyroid drugs for less than 3 months. Following extraction of RNA from PBMCs, that RNA was used to make the TCR library. These data were also reused for a study on T cells in Graves' hyperthyroidism and ophthalmopathy.

The material was peripheral blood mononuclear cells (PBMCs), obtained at new diagnosis, from a patient treated with antithyroid drugs. The receptors were sampled from a woman in her forties or fifties with Graves disease.

The chain couples TRBV5-1 to TRBJ1-2; D not resolved. V was clipped by 0 bases and J by 4 bases, with 13 bases between them. Germline V lookup: CDR1 SGHRS, CDR2 YFSETQ. This CDR3 spans 15 amino acids. CDR3 in DNA: TGCGCCAGCAGCTTGGTCTTCCCAGTCCTCTATGGCTACACCTTC. The encoded protein is CASSLVFPVLYGYTF.

The rearrangement links TRBV13 to TRBJ1-1; a weak D match, TRBD1 (6 bases). Per germline, CDR1 PRHDT and CDR2 FYEKMQ (reference sequence). Trimming cost V 5 bases and J 4 bases, with 23 bases left between them. The CDR3 is 17 residues long. DNA for the CDR3: TGTGCCAGCAGCGCGAACCGGGACATTGTATATAGCACTGAAGCTTTCTTT. Protein: CASSANRDIVYSTEAFF.

Many counts were recorded for this clonotype. The chain employs TRBV2 and TRBJ1-2; D unresolved. The CDR3 totals 16 residues. Trimming removed 0 bases at V and 4 bases at J, with 15 bases between. Germline CDR1 is SNHLY and CDR2 is FYNNEI. The DNA of the CDR3 is TGTGCCAGCAGTGAAGCGCGATCTGGCGTTGTCTATGGCTACACCTTC. Amino acids: CASSEARSGVVYGYTF.

This chain joins TRBV7-8 and TRBJ2-7; D is unresolved. This CDR3 is 16 amino acids long. Germline CDR1 and CDR2: SGHVS and FQNEAQ. Trimming removed 1 base from V and 3 bases from J, with 16 bases in between. The CDR3 DNA is TGTGCCAGCAGCTTAGGTTCCCCCCCGAGCATCTACGAGCAGTACTTC. Its translation is CASSLGSPPSIYEQYF.

This clonotype appeared a few times. V usage is TRBV7-2 and J usage is TRBJ1-5, with TRBD1 as a possible D gene (5 bases). Germline CDR1 reads SGHTA; CDR2 reads FQGNSA. CDR3 length equals 15 residues. V shed 5 bases and J shed 0 bases, with 11 bases lying between them. In nucleotides, the CDR3 is TGTGCCAGCAGCCCCGGGGGAGATAGCAATCAGCCCCAGCATTTT. Translated, it gives CASSPGGDSNQPQHF. The whole variable domain, remainder taken from reference TRBV7-2 and TRBJ1-5, is GAGVSQSPSNKVTEKGKDVELRCDPISGHTALYWYRQSLGQGLEFLIYFQGNSAPDKSGLPSDRFSAERTGGSVSTLTIQRTQQEDSAVYLCASSPGGDSNQPQHFGDGTRLSIL.

This clonotype was seen many times. CDR3 nucleotides: TGTGCCAGCAGCCCCGGACGCCAGAACACTGAAGCTTTCTTT. Its translation is CASSPGRQNTEAFF. The chain carries TRBV2 and TRBJ1-1; no definite D call. Trimming shortened V by 6 bases and J by 1 base, and 12 bases separated the two germline ends. The CDR3 length is 14 residues. Germline-derived CDR1 and CDR2 are SNHLY and FYNNEI.

This chain joins TRBV7-9 and TRBJ2-4; 7 nucleotides agree with TRBD1. With 5 bases clipped from V and 7 bases from J, the junction kept 8 bases outside the gene matches. CDR3 size: 14 residues. CDR1 is SEHNR, CDR2 FQNEAQ, per germline (reference sequence). The CDR3 DNA follows: TGTGCCAGCAGCACAGGGACAGATCTTAACATTCAGTACTTC. This encodes CASSTGTDLNIQYF.

This chain links TRBV4-1 with TRBJ1-4; D gene unclear. The CDR3 has 18 amino acids. V shed 0 bases and J shed 0 bases, with 14 bases lying between them. Germline V gene data show CDR1 as MGHRA and CDR2 as YSYEKL. CDR3 DNA sequence: TGCGCCAGCAGCCAAGATGTTGGCACAATTGCAACTAATGAAAAACTGTTTTTT. This codes for CASSQDVGTIATNEKLFF.

This clonotype came up many times. This chain joins TRBV28 and TRBJ1-1; 7 nucleotides match TRBD1. The V and J ends lost 5 bases and 1 base, in that order; junction bases with no gene match: 7. Germline CDR1 is MDHEN and CDR2 is SYDVKM. The CDR3 covers 15 residues. CDR3 in DNA: TGTGCCAGCAGTCCGCCGACAGGGCAGAACACTGAAGCTTTCTTT. Translated, it gives CASSPPTGQNTEAFF.

The chain combines TRBV7-9 with TRBJ1-2; D is perhaps TRBD1 (5 bases). The CDR3 is 15 amino acids. CDR1 is SEHNR and CDR2 is FQNEAQ in the germline V gene (reference sequence). Trimming removed 5 bases at V and 4 bases at J, with 17 bases between. CDR3 in DNA: TGTGCCAGCAGCCCCCTAGGGCAGGGCCGCTATGGCTACACCTTC. Translated: CASSPLGQGRYGYTF.

This clonotype was recorded many times. The rearrangement uses TRBV2 and TRBJ1-2; 8 bases agree with TRBD1. The trim removed 6 bases at V and 3 bases at J, leaving 3 bases unmatched. The CDR3 extends over 13 amino acids. Germline V lookup: CDR1 SNHLY, CDR2 FYNNEI. The CDR3 region has the DNA TGTGCCAGCAGCACGACAGGGGACTATGGCTACACCTTC. Its protein product is CASSTTGDYGYTF. The full variable domain, in which reference TRBV2 and TRBJ1-2 provide the parts outside the CDR3, is EPEVTQTPSHQVTQMGQEVILRCVPISNHLYFYWYRQILGQKVEFLVSFYNNEISEKSEIFDDQFSVERPDGSNFTLKIRSTKLEDSAMYFCASSTTGDYGYTFGSGTRLTVV.

The table lists this clonotype with a few counts. V and J are TRBV7-2 and TRBJ2-2, with no clear D. This CDR3 is 16 amino acids long. Per the germline V gene, CDR1 is SGHTA and CDR2 is FQGNSA. V lost 4 bases and J 6 bases, leaving 18 bases between the germline ends. The CDR3 bases are TGTGCCAGCAGCTACCCCATCGAGTTTGGCGCCGGGGAGCTGTTTTTT. This sequence encodes CASSYPIEFGAGELFF.

The CDR3: CASSLTEQGATGELFF. The CDR3 bases are TGTGCCAGCAGCTTAACAGAGCAGGGGGCCACCGGGGAGCTGTTTTTT. The chain joins TRBV7-3 to TRBJ2-2, with 8 bases aligning to TRBD1. V shed 0 bases, J shed 4 bases, and the junction held 4 bases outside the gene matches. This CDR3 contains 16 residues. Germline V gives CDR1 SGHTA, CDR2 FQGTGA.